Many counts were recorded for the clone carrying this T cell receptor (beta chain). Its antigen remains unidentified. The data stem from a study of T cells in Graves' hyperthyroidism and ophthalmopathy. Overall study context: Peripheral blood was obtained at initial diagnosis, preceding any treatment.

There were TCR beta CDR3 regions amplified from RNA transcripts. Researchers ran a first-round RT-PCR on the TCR CDR3 using the HTBI primer set. One entry per CDR3 protein, called by TCRdb with MiXCR from the multiplex PCR reads. In the table there are about 560,000 distinct CDR3 sequences, 16% of which are singletons. The CDR3 is 15 residues long. V lost 10 bases, J lost 0 bases, and 13 bases lay in between. Overall study results and limits: A 13 V-J signature model discriminated ophthalmopathy versus stable hyperthyroidism.

Graves' hyperthyroidism was deemed stable given no ophthalmopathy progression within 18 months. Hyperthyroidism in the patients, aged 18 to 65, was newly diagnosed and under 2 months in duration. The sample taken for sequencing was blood. The V and J genes are TRBV12-3 or TRBV12-4 and TRBJ1-6; TRBD1 is a possible D gene (5 bases). The clonotype was recovered from a woman aged 18-29 years with Graves' hyperthyroidism. CDR3 residues: CATRAPSSYNSPLHF. The CDR3 region has the DNA TGTGCCACCAGGGCCCCCAGCTCCTATAATTCACCCCTCCACTTT.